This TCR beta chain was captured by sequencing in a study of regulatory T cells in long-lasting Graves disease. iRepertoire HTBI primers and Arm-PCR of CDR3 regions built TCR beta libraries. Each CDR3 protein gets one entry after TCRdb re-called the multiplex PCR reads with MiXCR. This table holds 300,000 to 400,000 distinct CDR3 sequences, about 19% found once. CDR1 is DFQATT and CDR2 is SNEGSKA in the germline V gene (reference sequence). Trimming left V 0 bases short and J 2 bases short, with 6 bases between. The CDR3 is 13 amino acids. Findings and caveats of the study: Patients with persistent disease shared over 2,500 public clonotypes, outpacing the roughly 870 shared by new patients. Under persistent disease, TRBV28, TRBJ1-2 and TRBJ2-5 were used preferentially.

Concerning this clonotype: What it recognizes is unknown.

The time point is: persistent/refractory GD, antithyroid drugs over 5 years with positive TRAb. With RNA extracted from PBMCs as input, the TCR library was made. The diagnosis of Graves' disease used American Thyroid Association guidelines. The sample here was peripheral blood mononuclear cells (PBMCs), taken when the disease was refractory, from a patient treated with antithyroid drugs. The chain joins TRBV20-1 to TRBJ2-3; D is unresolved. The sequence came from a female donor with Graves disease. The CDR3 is CSARDDDTDTQYF. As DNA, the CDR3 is TGCAGTGCTAGAGATGACGACACAGATACGCAGTATTTT.